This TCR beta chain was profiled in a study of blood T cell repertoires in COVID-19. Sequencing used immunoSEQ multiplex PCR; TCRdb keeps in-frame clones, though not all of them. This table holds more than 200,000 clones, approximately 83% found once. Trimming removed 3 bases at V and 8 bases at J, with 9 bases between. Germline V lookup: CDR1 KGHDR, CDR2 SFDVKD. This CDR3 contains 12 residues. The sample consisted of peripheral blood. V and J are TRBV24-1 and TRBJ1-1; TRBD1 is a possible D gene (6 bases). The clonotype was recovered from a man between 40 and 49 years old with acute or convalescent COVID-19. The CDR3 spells CATSDTTGEAFF. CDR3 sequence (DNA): TGTGCCACCAGTGATACAACAGGGGAAGCTTTCTTT.